The 6 T cell receptor beta chains presented below share a single source sample, sequenced in a study of T cell changes during pregnancy in multiple sclerosis. The table came from immunoSEQ multiplex PCR; TCRdb's copy has only in-frame clones and leaves some out. The sample has about 57,000 clones; more than 80% are singletons. The sample was CD4+ T cells from peripheral blood mononuclear cells, taken before pregnancy. These receptors originate from a female donor with multiple sclerosis, enrolled in a pregnancy study.

The chain is built from TRBV6-1 and TRBJ1-2; 11 bases are a match to TRBD1. The CDR3 has 15 residues. Germline trimming cut 6 bases from V and 11 bases from J; bases unmatched to any gene: 14. Per germline, CDR1 MNHNS and CDR2 SASEGT. The chain's CDR3 is CASSPAGQGAWGYTF. In DNA, the CDR3 is TGTGCCAGCAGCCCCGCTGGACAGGGGGCTTGGGGGTACACCTTC.

The V call is TRBV6-4, the J call TRBJ2-1, with 11 bases that match TRBD2. Per the germline V gene, CDR1 is MRHNA and CDR2 is SNTAGT. This CDR3 region has 17 residues. V was clipped by 2 bases and J by 0 bases; unmatched bases: 3. This chain's CDR3 is CASSDGTSGHSYNEQFF. The CDR3 nucleotides are TGTGCCAGCAGTGACGGGACTAGCGGTCACTCCTACAATGAGCAGTTCTTC.

The genes are TRBV6-5 and TRBJ2-7; D is perhaps TRBD1 (5 bases). V was cut by 5 bases and J by 5 bases, with 10 bases left in between. This CDR3 has 12 amino acids. Per the germline V gene, CDR1 is MNHEY and CDR2 is SVGAGI. The CDR3 loop reads CASSPQGNEQYF. The CDR3 DNA reads as TGTGCCAGCAGTCCTCAGGGAAACGAGCAGTACTTC.

This clone was seen a few times. The chain has TRBV5-4 and TRBJ2-1; the D gene is possibly TRBD2 (6 bases). The CDR3 has 14 amino acids. Germline assignment: CDR1 SGHNT and CDR2 YYREEE (reference sequence). V was clipped by 1 base and J by 5 bases, with 10 bases between them. CDR3 coding DNA: TGTGCCAGCAGCTTGTTGCGGGGAAACAATGAGCAGTTCTTC. Translation gives CASSLLRGNNEQFF.

The chain carries TRBV28 and TRBJ2-2; 7 bases line up with TRBD1. The CDR3 extends over 17 amino acids. Per the germline V gene, CDR1 is MDHEN and CDR2 is SYDVKM. The V gene end was trimmed by 4 bases and the J gene end by 0 bases; junction bases not matched to a gene: 8. CDR3: CASSSLNRGTNTGELFF. The CDR3 DNA is TGTGCCAGCAGTTCGCTTAACAGGGGCACGAACACCGGGGAGCTGTTTTTT.

This chain connects TRBV9 to TRBJ2-5; tentatively, D is TRBD2 (5 bases). Trimming took 0 bases from V and 7 from J, leaving 13 bases between them. The CDR3 sequence is 14 residues long. Germline CDR1 and CDR2: SGDLS and YYNGEE. The chain's CDR3 is CASSVAPDRGTQYF. For the CDR3, the DNA is TGTGCCAGCAGCGTAGCACCGGACCGGGGGACCCAGTACTTC.